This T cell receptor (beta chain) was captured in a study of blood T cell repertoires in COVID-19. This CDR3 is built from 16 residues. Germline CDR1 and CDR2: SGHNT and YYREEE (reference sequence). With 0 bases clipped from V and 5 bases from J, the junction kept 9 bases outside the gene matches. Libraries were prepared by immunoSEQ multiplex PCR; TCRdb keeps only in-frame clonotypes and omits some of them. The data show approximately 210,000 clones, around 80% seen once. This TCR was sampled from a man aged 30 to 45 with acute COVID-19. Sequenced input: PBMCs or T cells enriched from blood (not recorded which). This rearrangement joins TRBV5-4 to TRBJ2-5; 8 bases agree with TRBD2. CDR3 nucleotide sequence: TGTGCCAGCAGCTTGGGCTCCTCGGGGGGGCTGGAGACCCAGTACTTC. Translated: CASSLGSSGGLETQYF.